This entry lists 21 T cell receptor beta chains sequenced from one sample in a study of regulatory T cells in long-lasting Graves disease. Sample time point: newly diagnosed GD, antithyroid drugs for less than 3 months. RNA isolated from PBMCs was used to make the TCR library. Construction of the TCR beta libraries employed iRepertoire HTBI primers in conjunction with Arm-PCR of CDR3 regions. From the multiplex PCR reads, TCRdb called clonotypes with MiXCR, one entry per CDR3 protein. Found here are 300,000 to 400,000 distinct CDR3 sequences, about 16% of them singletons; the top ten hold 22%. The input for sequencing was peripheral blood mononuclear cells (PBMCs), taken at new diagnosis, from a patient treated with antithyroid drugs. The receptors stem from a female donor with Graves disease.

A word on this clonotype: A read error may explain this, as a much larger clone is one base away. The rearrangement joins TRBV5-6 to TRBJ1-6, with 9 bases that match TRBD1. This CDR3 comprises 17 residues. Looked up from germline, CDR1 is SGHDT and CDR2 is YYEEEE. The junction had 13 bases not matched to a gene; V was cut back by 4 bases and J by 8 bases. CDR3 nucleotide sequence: TGTGCCAGCAGCCACCACCCAGGACAGGGGTATTATTCACCCCTCCACTTT. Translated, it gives CASSHHPGQGYYSPLHF.

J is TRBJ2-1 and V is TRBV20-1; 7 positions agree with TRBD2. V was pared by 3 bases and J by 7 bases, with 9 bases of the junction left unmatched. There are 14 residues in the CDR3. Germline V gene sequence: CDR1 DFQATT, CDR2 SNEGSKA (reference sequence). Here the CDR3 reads CSARGGAAGNEQFF. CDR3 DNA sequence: TGCAGTGCTAGGGGAGGGGCGGCAGGGAATGAGCAGTTCTTC.

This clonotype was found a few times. In nucleotides, the CDR3 is TGCAGTGCATCCCGGACAGGGGGGATGGAGACCCAGTACTTC. This codes for CSASRTGGMETQYF. The chain has TRBV20-1 and TRBJ2-5, with TRBD1 matching over 10 bases. This CDR3 has 14 residues. The germline V gene encodes CDR1 DFQATT and CDR2 SNEGSKA (reference sequence). V was pared by 6 bases and J by 5 bases, with 9 bases of the junction left unmatched.

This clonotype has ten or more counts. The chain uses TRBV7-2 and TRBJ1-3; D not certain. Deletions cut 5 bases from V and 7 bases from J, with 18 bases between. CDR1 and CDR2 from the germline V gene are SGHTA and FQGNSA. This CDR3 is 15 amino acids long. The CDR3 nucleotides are TGTGCCAGCAGCGCGATCCGAGGAGGTGTGAACACCATATATTTT. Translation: CASSAIRGGVNTIYF.

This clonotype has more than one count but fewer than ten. CDR3 loop: CASSRGLNSPLHF. In nucleotides, the CDR3 is TGCGCCAGCAGCCGGGGGCTAAATTCACCCCTCCACTTT. The chain joins TRBV10-1 to TRBJ1-6; perhaps TRBD1 as D (6 bases). This CDR3 spans 13 amino acids. Germline lookup yields CDR1 WNHNN and CDR2 SYGVQD (reference sequence). V lost 6 bases, J lost 7 bases, and 10 bases lay in between.

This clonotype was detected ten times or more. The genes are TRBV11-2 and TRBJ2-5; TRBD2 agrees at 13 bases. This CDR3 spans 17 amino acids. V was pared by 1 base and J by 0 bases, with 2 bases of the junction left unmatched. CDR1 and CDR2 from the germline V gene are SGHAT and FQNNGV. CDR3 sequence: CASSLVLAGGYQETQYF. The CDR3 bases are TGTGCCAGCAGCTTAGTACTAGCGGGAGGGTACCAAGAGACCCAGTACTTC.

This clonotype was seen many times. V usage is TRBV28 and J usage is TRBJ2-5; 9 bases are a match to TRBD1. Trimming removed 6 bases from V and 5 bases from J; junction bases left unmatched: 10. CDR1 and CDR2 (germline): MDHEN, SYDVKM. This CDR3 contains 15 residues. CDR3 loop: CASRLGTGLGETQYF. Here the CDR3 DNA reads TGTGCCAGCAGACTTGGGACAGGGCTGGGGGAGACCCAGTACTTC.

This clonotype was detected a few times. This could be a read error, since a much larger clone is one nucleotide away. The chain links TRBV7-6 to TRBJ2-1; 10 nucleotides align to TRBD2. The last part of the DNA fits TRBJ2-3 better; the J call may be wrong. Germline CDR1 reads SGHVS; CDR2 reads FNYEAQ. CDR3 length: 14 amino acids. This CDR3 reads CASSLTSGVGAQYF. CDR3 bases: TGTGCCAGCAGCTTAACTAGCGGGGTTGGTGCGCAGTATTTT.

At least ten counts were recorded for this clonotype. The CDR3 nucleotides are TGTGCCAGCAGCGACCCCCGGGCGGGAGACATTCAGTACTTC. Residues: CASSDPRAGDIQYF. The V and J genes are TRBV9 and TRBJ2-4; TRBD2 aligns across 7 bases. Per the germline V gene, CDR1 is SGDLS and CDR2 is YYNGEE. The V segment lost 3 bases and the J segment 8 bases; nucleotides outside the gene matches: 8. This CDR3 has 14 amino acids.

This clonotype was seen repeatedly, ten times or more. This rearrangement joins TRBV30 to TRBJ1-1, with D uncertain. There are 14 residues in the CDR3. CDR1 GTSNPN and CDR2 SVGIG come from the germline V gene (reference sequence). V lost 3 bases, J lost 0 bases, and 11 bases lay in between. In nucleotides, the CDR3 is TGTGCCTGGAGCGGCGTGTGGGTGAACACTGAAGCTTTCTTT. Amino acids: CAWSGVWVNTEAFF.

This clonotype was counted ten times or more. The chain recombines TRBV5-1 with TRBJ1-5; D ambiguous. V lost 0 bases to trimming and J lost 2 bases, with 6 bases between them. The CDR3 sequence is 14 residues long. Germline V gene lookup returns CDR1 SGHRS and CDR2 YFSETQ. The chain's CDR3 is CASSLGEGNQPQHF. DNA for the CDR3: TGCGCCAGCAGCTTGGGAGAGGGCAATCAGCCCCAGCATTTT.

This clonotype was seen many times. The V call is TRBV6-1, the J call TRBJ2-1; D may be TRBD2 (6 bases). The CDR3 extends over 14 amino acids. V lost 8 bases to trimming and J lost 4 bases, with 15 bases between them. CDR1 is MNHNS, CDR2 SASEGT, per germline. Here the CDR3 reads CASVAAERYNEQFF. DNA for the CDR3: TGTGCCAGCGTAGCGGCGGAAAGATACAATGAGCAGTTCTTC.

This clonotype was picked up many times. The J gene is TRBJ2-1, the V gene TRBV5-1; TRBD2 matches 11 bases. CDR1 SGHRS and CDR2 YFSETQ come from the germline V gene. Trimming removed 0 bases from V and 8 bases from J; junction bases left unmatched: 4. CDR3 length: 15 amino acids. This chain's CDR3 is CASSLELAGAHEQFF. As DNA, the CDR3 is TGCGCCAGCAGCTTGGAACTAGCGGGAGCACATGAGCAGTTCTTC.

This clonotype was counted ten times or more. The CDR3, as DNA: TGTGCCAGCAGTTTGCTTCAGCCCTACGAGCAGTACTTC. It is translated as CASSLLQPYEQYF. The chain combines TRBV28 with TRBJ2-7; D remains unclear. CDR1 and CDR2 (germline): MDHEN, SYDVKM. The CDR3 sequence is 13 residues long. Trimming took off 3 bases at V and 2 bases at J, with 8 bases between the two ends.

In nucleotides, the CDR3 is TGTGCCAGCTCTCCAGACAGGGGGATGGATACGCAGTATTTT. Its protein is CASSPDRGMDTQYF. The chain uses TRBV18 and TRBJ2-3; the match to TRBD1 covers 9 bases. With V trimmed by 6 bases and J by 6 bases, 7 bases remained unmatched. Germline V CDR1 and CDR2: KGHSH, LQKENI. The CDR3 is 14 residues long.

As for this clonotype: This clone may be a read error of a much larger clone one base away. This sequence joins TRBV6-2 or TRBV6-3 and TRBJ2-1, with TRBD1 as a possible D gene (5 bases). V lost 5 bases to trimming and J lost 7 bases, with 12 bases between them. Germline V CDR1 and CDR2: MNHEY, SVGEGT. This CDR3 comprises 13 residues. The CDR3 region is CASSRTRDNEQFF. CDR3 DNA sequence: TGTGCCAGCAGTCGAACCAGGGATAATGAGCAGTTCTTC.

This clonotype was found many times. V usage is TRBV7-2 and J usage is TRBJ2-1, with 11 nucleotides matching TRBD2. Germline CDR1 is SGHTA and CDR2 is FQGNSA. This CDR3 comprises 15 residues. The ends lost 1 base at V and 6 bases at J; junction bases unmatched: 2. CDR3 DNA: TGTGCCAGCAGCTTAGGGCTAGCGGGAGGCAATGAGCAGTTCTTC. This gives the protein CASSLGLAGGNEQFF.

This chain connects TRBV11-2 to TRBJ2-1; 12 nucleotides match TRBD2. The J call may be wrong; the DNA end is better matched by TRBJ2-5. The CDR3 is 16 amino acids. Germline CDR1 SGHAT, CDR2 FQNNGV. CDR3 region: CASSPRTSGTQETQYF. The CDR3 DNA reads TGTGCCAGCAGCCCCCGGACTAGCGGGACGCAAGAGACCCAGTACTTC.

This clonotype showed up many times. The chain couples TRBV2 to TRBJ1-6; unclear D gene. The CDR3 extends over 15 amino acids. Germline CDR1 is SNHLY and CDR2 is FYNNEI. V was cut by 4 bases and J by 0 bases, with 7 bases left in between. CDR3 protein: CASSVYSSYNSPLHF. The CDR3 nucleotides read TGTGCCAGCAGTGTCTACAGCTCCTATAATTCACCCCTCCACTTT.

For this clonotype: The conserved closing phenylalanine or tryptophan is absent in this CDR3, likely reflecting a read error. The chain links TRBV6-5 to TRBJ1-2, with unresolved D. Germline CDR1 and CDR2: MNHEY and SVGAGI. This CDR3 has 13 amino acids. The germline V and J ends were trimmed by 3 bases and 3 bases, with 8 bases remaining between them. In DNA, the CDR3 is TGTGCCAGCAGTTATGCGGGAGACTATGGCTACACCCTC. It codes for CASSYAGDYGYTL.

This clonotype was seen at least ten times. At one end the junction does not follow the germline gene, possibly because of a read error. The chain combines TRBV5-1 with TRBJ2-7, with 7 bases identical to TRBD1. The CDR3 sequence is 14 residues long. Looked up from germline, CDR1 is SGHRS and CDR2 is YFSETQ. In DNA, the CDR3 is TGTGCCAGCAGCTCGGGACAGATAGCCTACGAGCAGTACTTC. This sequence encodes CASSSGQIAYEQYF.